Below, one TCR beta chain is given with its context. Its specificity is unknown. The sample comes from a study of cytomegalovirus exposure and HLA in healthy donors. The PCR had 60 Vbeta and 13 Jbeta primers. TCRdb keeps only in-frame clones here, not all; method: immunoSEQ multiplex PCR. Of over 150,000 clones listed, around 72% are singletons. Points from the study as a whole: As a later analysis showed, a missense DCLRE1C variant was linked to trimming of TCR beta V- and J-genes. Apparent HLA restriction characterized most CMV-associated TCR beta chains in a later analysis. Previously analyzed data showed that most TCR beta V segments were productive at a frequency of about 90% or about 30%.

Sequenced sample: PBMCs. The sequence was collected from a man in his late teens or twenties in good health and CMV-seronegative.

The CDR3 DNA sequence: TGTGCCAGCAGCGACCGGGGGAATACAGATACGCAGTATTTT. This encodes CASSDRGNTDTQYF. The V gene is TRBV6-5, the J gene TRBJ2-3; the D gene is possibly TRBD2 (6 bases). CDR1 and CDR2 from the germline V gene are MNHEY and SVGAGI. CDR3 length: 14 residues. Trimming took off 6 bases at V and 3 bases at J, with 13 bases between the two ends.